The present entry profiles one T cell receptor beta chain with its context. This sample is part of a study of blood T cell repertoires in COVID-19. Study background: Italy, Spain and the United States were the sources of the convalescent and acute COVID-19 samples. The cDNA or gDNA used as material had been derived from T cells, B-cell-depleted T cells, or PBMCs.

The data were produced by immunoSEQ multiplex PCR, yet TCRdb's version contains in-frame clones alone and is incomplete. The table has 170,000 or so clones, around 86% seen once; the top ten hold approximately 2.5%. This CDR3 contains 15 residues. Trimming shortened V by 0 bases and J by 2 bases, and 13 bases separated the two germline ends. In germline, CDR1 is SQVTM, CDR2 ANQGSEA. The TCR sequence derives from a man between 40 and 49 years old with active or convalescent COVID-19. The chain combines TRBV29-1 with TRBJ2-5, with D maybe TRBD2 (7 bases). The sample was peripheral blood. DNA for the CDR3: TGCAGCGTTGAAGAGGGGGGGGCCGGGCAAGAGACCCAGTACTTC. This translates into CSVEEGGAGQETQYF.